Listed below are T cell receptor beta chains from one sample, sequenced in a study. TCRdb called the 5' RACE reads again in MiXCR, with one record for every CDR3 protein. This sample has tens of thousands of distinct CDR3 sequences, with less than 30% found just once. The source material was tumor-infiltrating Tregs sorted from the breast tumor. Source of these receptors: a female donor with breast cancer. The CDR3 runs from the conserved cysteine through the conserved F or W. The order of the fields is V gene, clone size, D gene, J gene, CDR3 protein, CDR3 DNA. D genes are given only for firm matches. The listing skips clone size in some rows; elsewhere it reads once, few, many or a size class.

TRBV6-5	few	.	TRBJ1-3	CASTAPGSGGNTIYF	TGTGCCAGCACCGCGCCGGGATCGGGAGGAAACACCATATATTTT
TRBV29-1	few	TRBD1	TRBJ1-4	CSVEGTGREKLFF	TGCAGCGTTGAGGGGACAGGGCGAGAAAAACTGTTTTTT
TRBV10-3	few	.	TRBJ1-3	CAISGMGTALLSGNTIYF	TGTGCCATCAGTGGTATGGGGACCGCTCTACTCTCTGGAAACACCATATATTTT
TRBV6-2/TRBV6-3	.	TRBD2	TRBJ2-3	CASSRAGLVSTDTQYF	TGTGCCAGCAGCCGCGCCGGACTAGTGAGCACAGATACGCAGTATTTT
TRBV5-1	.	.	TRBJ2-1	CASSWTASYNEQFF	TGCGCCAGCAGCTGGACAGCCTCCTACAATGAGCAGTTCTTC
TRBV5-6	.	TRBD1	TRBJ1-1	CASSLTGTATEAFF	TGTGCCAGCAGCTTGACAGGGACAGCCACTGAAGCTTTCTTT
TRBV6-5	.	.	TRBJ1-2	CANSSRNSVPPYGYTF	TGTGCCAACAGCTCCCGGAACAGCGTCCCCCCTTATGGCTACACCTTC
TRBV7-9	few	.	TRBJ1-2	CASSLGDGYTF	TGTGCCAGCAGCTTAGGGGATGGCTACACCTTC
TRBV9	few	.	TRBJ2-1	CASSGRQKVSYNEQFF	TGTGCCAGCAGCGGTAGACAGAAAGTCTCCTACAATGAGCAGTTCTTC
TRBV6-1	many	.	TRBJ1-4	CASSERGGETNEKLFF	TGTGCCAGCAGTGAACGAGGGGGAGAGACTAATGAAAAACTGTTTTTT
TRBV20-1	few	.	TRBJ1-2	CSAGDPLNGYTF	TGCAGTGCCGGGGACCCTCTTAATGGCTACACCTTC
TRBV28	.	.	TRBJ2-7	CASSLWARGYEQYF	TGTGCCAGCAGTTTGTGGGCCCGGGGCTACGAGCAGTACTTC
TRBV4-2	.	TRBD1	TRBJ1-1	CASSPRGTVTEAFF	TGTGCCAGCAGCCCGAGGGGGACAGTCACTGAAGCTTTCTTT
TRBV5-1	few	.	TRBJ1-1	CASSLDGRVFTEAFF	TGCGCCAGCAGCTTGGACGGCAGGGTTTTCACTGAAGCTTTCTTT
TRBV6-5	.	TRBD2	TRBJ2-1	CASSSNSGRAVAYNEQFF	TGTGCCAGCAGTTCAAATAGCGGGAGGGCCGTTGCCTACAATGAGCAGTTCTTC
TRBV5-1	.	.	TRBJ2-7	CASSEGAYAGEQYF	TGCGCCAGCAGCGAAGGGGCCTACGCAGGGGAGCAGTACTTC
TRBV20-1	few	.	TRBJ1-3	CSASSGNTIYF	TGCAGTGCTAGTTCTGGAAACACCATATATTTT